This TCR beta chain was identified in a study of blood T cell repertoires in COVID-19. Study information: Whether acute or convalescent, the COVID-19 samples came from the United States, Italy and Spain. Sample material is recorded as cDNA or gDNA derived from T cells, B-cell-depleted T cells, or PBMCs.

This CDR3 region has 15 residues. The J segment lost 4 bases and the V segment lost 0 bases, leaving 2 bases of the junction unmatched. Germline values: CDR1 LNHNV, CDR2 YYDKDF (reference sequence). Per the authors' pipeline: Reference gene primer amplification yielded estimated nucleated cell counts. Using immunoSEQ multiplex PCR, the repertoire was profiled, and TCRdb retains in-frame clones only, with some absent. The DNA gave D and trimming, while V, J and clone size come from that table. The sample gives about 220,000 clones, approximately 81% of which show up once; 4.5% to 6% is in the top ten.

The source is a woman aged 60-75 years who had recovered from COVID-19. The sequenced sample was peripheral blood. The genes are TRBV15 and TRBJ2-1, with TRBD2 matching over 8 bases. This CDR3 reads CATSRDGGVYNEQFF. The CDR3 nucleotides are TGTGCCACCAGCAGAGACGGGGGGGTTTACAATGAGCAGTTCTTC.